The rows below give T cell receptor beta chains drawn from one sample of a study of shared clonotypes between healthy human individuals. The assay was immunoSEQ multiplex PCR, and TCRdb's table has in-frame clones only and misses some. The sample contains about 2 million clones, over 85% of which appear only once. Input material: naive CD8+ T cells sorted from blood. The receptors were sampled from a man aged 18-30 years in good health. The CDR3 runs from the conserved cysteine through the conserved F or W. D genes are given only for firm matches. The size of a clone is reported for some rows only, either as once, few or many, or as a class for expanded clones.

j_gene,d_gene,abundance,v_gene,CDR3nt,CDR3aa
TRBJ1-1,.,once,TRBV2,TGTGCCAGCAGGGGACGTGGGAACACTGAAGCTTTCTTT,CASRGRGNTEAFF
TRBJ2-7,TRBD1,.,TRBV14,TGTGCGGGCAGGTTCGGGGACAGGTCCTACGAGCAGTACTTC,CAGRFGDRSYEQYF
TRBJ2-7,.,many,TRBV6-6,TGTGCCAGCAGTTATGAGGGAGGCTCCTACGAGCAGTACTTC,CASSYEGGSYEQYF
TRBJ1-2,.,.,TRBV6-5,TGTGCCAGCGGGGACACCCCGCTTACCTATGGCTACACCTTC,CASGDTPLTYGYTF
TRBJ2-7,.,.,TRBV5-1,TGCGCCAGCAGCCCAGGCCATCCTTCCTACGAGCAGTACTTC,CASSPGHPSYEQYF
TRBJ1-2,.,.,TRBV11-2,TGTGCCAGCAGTTTGTTGGGAGTGGGCTACACCTTC,CASSLLGVGYTF
TRBJ1-1,.,once,TRBV6-5,TGTGCCAGCAGTTACGGATTAGGCACTGAAGCTTTCTTT,CASSYGLGTEAFF
TRBJ1-4,TRBD1,.,TRBV28,TGTGCCAGCAGTTCCCCGGGACAGGGGAATGAAAAACTGTTTTTT,CASSSPGQGNEKLFF
TRBJ2-1,.,.,TRBV7-9,TGTGCCAGCAGCCGCCCCAGGGGGGGAGTGTACAATGAGCAGTTCTTC,CASSRPRGGVYNEQFF
TRBJ2-7,.,.,TRBV28,TGTGCCAGCAGTTTAACAGGCAGCTCCTACGAGCAGTACTTC,CASSLTGSSYEQYF
TRBJ1-2,.,.,TRBV7-2,TGTGCCAGCAGCCCGACCTCCACGGGATTGGGTTATGGCTACACCTTC,CASSPTSTGLGYGYTF
TRBJ1-1,.,.,TRBV10-3,TGTGCCATCAGTGAGTCGTGGACAGAAGCTTTCTTT,CAISESWTEAFF
TRBJ2-6,.,.,TRBV11-1,TGTGCCAGCAGCCAAGTCTACTCTGGGGCCAACGTCCTGACTTTC,CASSQVYSGANVLTF
TRBJ2-7,.,once,TRBV5-6,TGTGCCAGCAGCTTGGGTGGGGGGTTAACCTACGAGCAGTACTTC,CASSLGGGLTYEQYF
TRBJ2-7,TRBD2,.,TRBV4-3,TGCGCCAGCAGCCAAGAGGCTAGCGGTTCCTACGAGCAGTACTTC,CASSQEASGSYEQYF
TRBJ2-2,.,.,TRBV10-3,TGTGCCATCAGTGAGTACGACTCGGCCGGGGAGCTGTTTTTT,CAISEYDSAGELFF
TRBJ1-1,.,.,TRBV28,TGTGCCAGCAGTCCTGGACTTAGAGATATGAACACTGAAGCTTTCTTT,CASSPGLRDMNTEAFF
TRBJ2-5,.,.,TRBV6-5,TGTGCCAGCAGTCCCGGGGTGGGTCCAGAGACCCAGTACTTC,CASSPGVGPETQYF
TRBJ1-1,.,.,TRBV19,TGTGCCAGCCGTACGCAGGGTGCGAACACTGAAGCTTTCTTT,CASRTQGANTEAFF
TRBJ2-7,.,.,TRBV4-1,TGCGCCAGCAGCCAAGATGGGGACATCACCTACGAGCAGTACTTC,CASSQDGDITYEQYF
TRBJ1-1,.,.,TRBV27,TGTGCCAGCAGTTTCTCCCTAATGAACACTGAAGCTTTCTTT,CASSFSLMNTEAFF
TRBJ2-3,TRBD2,.,TRBV10-1,TGCGCCAGCAGTGAGGGGGCTAGCGGGAGGTCCCAAATTACAGATACGCAGTATTTT,CASSEGASGRSQITDTQYF